Listed here is a single TCR beta chain. The data derive from a study of siplizumab effects on memory and regulatory T cells. V was pared by 2 bases and J by 4 bases, with 12 bases between. The CDR3 is 15 amino acids. Germline V gene sequence: CDR1 MNHEY, CDR2 SMNVEV (reference sequence). Unstimulated naive, memory, effector memory and TEMRA subsets from a few donor pairs have been sequenced, the authors report. Sequenced by immunoSEQ multiplex PCR; TCRdb stores in-frame clones only, minus some. The repertoire holds some 63,000 clones, with just over 95% as singletons. This sequence originates from a human donor in good health. Sequencing was performed on naive CD8+ T cells sorted from blood. The chain employs TRBV27 and TRBJ2-1; maybe TRBD1 (6 bases). The CDR3 DNA follows: TGTGCCAGCAGTTTAGCGAGGGGGTCATACAATGAGCAGTTCTTC. Its translation is CASSLARGSYNEQFF.